Listed here are 3 T cell receptor beta chains from one sample, sequenced in a study of graft-versus-host responses after intestinal transplantation. Here immunoSEQ multiplex PCR was the method, and the copy in TCRdb shows in-frame clones only, minus some. The sample contains 65,000 to 85,000 clones, roughly 84% of which appear only once. These receptors' antigens are unknown. The sequencing used unstimulated CD8+ T cells sorted from spleen or lymph node cells, collected before transplant. The receptors derive from a human donor who was the organ donor for an intestinal transplant.

The V and J genes are TRBV2 and TRBJ2-5; D is undetermined. Germline CDR1 and CDR2: SNHLY and FYNNEI. The CDR3 consists of 14 residues. Trimming removed 5 bases at V and 1 base at J, with 11 bases between. The CDR3 DNA reads TGTGCCAGCAGTCCAACAGAGAGCCAAGAGACCCAGTACTTC. It is translated as CASSPTESQETQYF.

The chain has TRBV6-1 and TRBJ2-7; D is ambiguous. Trimming removed 6 bases from V and 9 bases from J, with 9 bases in between. Per the germline V gene, CDR1 is MNHNS and CDR2 is SASEGT. The CDR3 is 10 amino acids. The CDR3 protein is CASRLGWQYF. CDR3 nucleotide sequence: TGTGCCAGCAGGCTAGGATGGCAGTACTTC.

The V and J genes are TRBV4-1 and TRBJ2-4, with D possibly called TRBD1 or TRBD2 (5 bases each). The germline V gene has CDR1 MGHRA and CDR2 YSYEKL. The CDR3 contains 17 residues. Trimming pared 0 bases from V and 0 bases from J, leaving 12 bases between. The CDR3 loop reads CASSQERGELAKNIQYF. The CDR3 bases are TGCGCCAGCAGCCAAGAAAGAGGGGAACTAGCCAAAAACATTCAGTACTTC.